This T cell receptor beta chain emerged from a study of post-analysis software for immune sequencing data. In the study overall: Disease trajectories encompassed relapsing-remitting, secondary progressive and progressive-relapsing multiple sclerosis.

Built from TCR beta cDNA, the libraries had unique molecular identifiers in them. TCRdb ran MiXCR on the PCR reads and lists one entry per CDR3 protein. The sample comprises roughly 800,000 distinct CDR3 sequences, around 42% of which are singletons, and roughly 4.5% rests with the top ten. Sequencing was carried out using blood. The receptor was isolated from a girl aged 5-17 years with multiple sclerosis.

The DNA for the CDR3 is TGCAGTGTGAGAGTGGGGGGAGAGGGGACTGAAGCTTTCTTT. Translated, it gives CSVRVGGEGTEAFF. V usage is TRBV20-1 and J usage is TRBJ1-1, with D tentatively TRBD1 (5 bases). Trimming stripped 7 bases from V and 5 bases from J, with 20 bases between. The CDR3 has 14 residues. Per the germline V gene, CDR1 is DFQATT and CDR2 is SNEGSKA (reference sequence).